The clone carrying this T cell receptor beta chain has more than one count but fewer than ten. Its antigen remains unknown. The data stem from a study of early T cells in non-severe SARS-CoV-2 infection. Across the study: With bulk RNA from unsorted whole blood as input, sequencing yielded unpaired chains.

General study findings and limits: VDJdb matches were skewed toward anti-spike CD8 T cell responses.

Researchers attached unique molecular identifiers to individual cDNA molecules. TCRdb called the 5' RACE reads again in MiXCR, with one record for every CDR3 protein. This table holds approximately 71,000 distinct CDR3 sequences, 12% found once. This sequence was found in an adult who was a healthcare worker with PCR-confirmed SARS-CoV-2 infection or an uninfected control (not recorded which). Sequencing input: whole blood.

Here the CDR3 DNA reads TGTGCCAGCAGTGCGGACAGGCCCCTGTACGAGCAGTACTTC. This encodes CASSADRPLYEQYF. The V and J genes are TRBV12-3 or TRBV12-4 and TRBJ2-7, with 7 bases matching TRBD1. V was clipped by 5 bases and J by 4 bases; unmatched bases: 8. The CDR3 contains 14 residues.